The next 32 T cell receptor beta chains were all read from a single sample in a study of shared clonotypes between healthy human individuals. This table comes from immunoSEQ multiplex PCR, and its TCRdb copy is limited to in-frame clones, with some not included. The sample shows some 550,000 clones, less than 98% of them seen only once. The sample was naive CD4+ T cells sorted from blood. The subset is: CD45RA+ positively selected. The receptors originated from a woman aged 30 to 39 in good health.

The V and J genes are TRBV5-1 and TRBJ2-3; D might be TRBD1 (6 bases). There are 16 residues in the CDR3. Looked up from germline, CDR1 is SGHRS and CDR2 is YFSETQ. V lost 4 bases and J 0 bases, leaving 15 bases between the germline ends. The CDR3 sequence: CASSRDGGPSTDTQYF. The CDR3 DNA reads as TGCGCCAGCAGCCGGGATGGGGGCCCTAGCACAGATACGCAGTATTTT. Supplemented by reference TRBV5-1 and TRBJ2-3, the full variable domain reads KAGVTQTPRYLIKTRGQQVTLSCSPISGHRSVSWYQQTPGQGLQFLFEYFSETQRNKGNFPGRFSGRQFSNSRSEMNVSTLELGDSALYLCASSRDGGPSTDTQYFGPGTRLTVL.

This clone was observed a single time. Here the CDR3 reads CSARGSDEAFF. The CDR3 region has the DNA TGCAGTGCTAGAGGATCGGATGAAGCTTTCTTT. The chain employs TRBV20-1 and TRBJ1-1; no reliable D call. CDR1 is DFQATT, CDR2 SNEGSKA, per germline (reference sequence). The V end was cut by 1 base, the J end by 7 bases, with 7 bases between. This CDR3 region has 11 residues.

The chain employs TRBV29-1 and TRBJ1-2; TRBD1 matches 9 bases. Germline V lookup: CDR1 SQVTM, CDR2 ANQGSEA. The CDR3 has 12 residues. The V and J ends lost 6 bases and 8 bases, in that order; junction bases with no gene match: 7. The CDR3 region is CSVGTGNWGYTF. CDR3 bases: TGCAGCGTGGGGACAGGGAACTGGGGCTACACCTTC.

This clone appeared a single time. The gene calls are TRBV6-1 and TRBJ2-1; TRBD2 matches 9 bases. J lost 5 bases, V lost 0 bases, and 8 bases had no gene match. The V gene's germline CDR1 is MNHNS and CDR2 SASEGT. This CDR3 is built from 17 residues. The CDR3 bases are TGTGCCAGCAGTGAAGCGCCGTGGCTAGCGGGAAACAATGAGCAGTTCTTC. Residues: CASSEAPWLAGNNEQFF.

The gene calls are TRBV11-2 and TRBJ2-2; TRBD1 is a possible D gene (6 bases). The V end lost 6 bases, the J end lost 5 bases, and 19 bases lay between the germline ends. This CDR3 contains 16 residues. Germline lookup yields CDR1 SGHAT and CDR2 FQNNGV. The CDR3 DNA follows: TGTGCCAGCAGGAAAGTCGGACAGTATGGTACCGGGGAGCTGTTTTTT. Its protein is CASRKVGQYGTGELFF.

As DNA, the CDR3 is TGCGCCAGCAGTGAGTTTGCGGGGTTGAACAATGAGCAGTTCTTC. As protein: CASSEFAGLNNEQFF. The gene calls are TRBV5-1 and TRBJ2-1; a weak D match, TRBD2 (6 bases). This CDR3 comprises 15 residues. V shed 5 bases and J shed 5 bases, with 17 bases lying between them. The V gene's germline CDR1 is SGHRS and CDR2 YFSETQ.

The V call is TRBV29-1, the J call TRBJ2-7; perhaps TRBD1 as D (6 bases). Looked up from germline, CDR1 is SQVTM and CDR2 is ANQGSEA. The CDR3 runs to 14 residues. Trimming left V 6 bases short and J 3 bases short, with 18 bases between. For the CDR3, the DNA is TGCAGCGTCGGGCCTCTGGGGGCCTACTACGAGCAGTACTTC. Its protein product is CSVGPLGAYYEQYF.

In this sample, this clone turned up once. This chain joins TRBV7-9 and TRBJ2-7; the match to TRBD1 covers 10 bases. Germline V gives CDR1 SEHNR, CDR2 FQNEAQ (reference sequence). J gave up 3 bases and V 8 bases, and 4 bases lay outside the gene matches. The CDR3 runs 13 residues. This CDR3 reads CASSRDRGYEQYF. The CDR3 DNA sequence: TGTGCCAGCTCCCGGGACAGGGGCTACGAGCAGTACTTC.

The chain combines TRBV10-3 with TRBJ1-2; D is unresolved. V lost 2 bases and J 2 bases, leaving 12 bases between the germline ends. Germline CDR1 reads ENHRY; CDR2 reads SYGVKD. The CDR3 is made up of 15 amino acids. This chain's CDR3 is CAISENQPGNYGYTF. In DNA, the CDR3 is TGTGCCATCAGTGAGAATCAACCGGGAAACTATGGCTACACCTTC.

V usage is TRBV5-6 and J usage is TRBJ1-4, with TRBD1 matching over 8 bases. V was clipped by 4 bases and J by 5 bases; unmatched bases: 7. Looked up from germline, CDR1 is SGHDT and CDR2 is YYEEEE. This CDR3 is built from 15 residues. This CDR3 is CASSLTGAGNEKLFF. As DNA, the CDR3 is TGTGCCAGCAGCCTGACAGGGGCGGGGAATGAAAAACTGTTTTTT.

V usage is TRBV7-3 and J usage is TRBJ1-2; D is unresolved. Trimming removed 5 bases at V and 4 bases at J, with 11 bases between. The length of the CDR3 is 13 residues. Germline-derived CDR1 and CDR2 are SGHTA and FQGTGA. DNA of the CDR3: TGTGCCAGCAGCCCCGCTAATGGCTATGGCTACACCTTC. It codes for CASSPANGYGYTF.

The V and J genes are TRBV6-6 and TRBJ1-5; maybe TRBD1 (5 bases). V gave up 2 bases and J gave up 7 bases, with 15 bases separating them. The germline gives CDR1 MNHNY, CDR2 SVGAGI (reference sequence). CDR3 length equals 15 residues. The DNA for the CDR3 is TGTGCCAGCAGTTACCTTGGGGGGGTCGAACAGCCCCAGCATTTT. The encoded protein is CASSYLGGVEQPQHF.

V usage is TRBV28 and J usage is TRBJ1-2; 10 bases align to TRBD1. This CDR3 is built from 13 residues. Trimming cost V 5 bases and J 4 bases; bases outside gene matches: 1. Germline loops: CDR1 MDHEN, CDR2 SYDVKM. Here the CDR3 reads CASSRQGAYGYTF. The DNA for the CDR3 is TGTGCCAGCAGTCGACAGGGGGCCTATGGCTACACCTTC.

The gene calls are TRBV7-2 and TRBJ2-3; possible D gene TRBD1, 5 bases. V dropped 5 bases and J dropped 5 bases, with 17 bases sitting between them. CDR3 size: 15 residues. Germline CDR1 is SGHTA and CDR2 is FQGNSA. CDR3 sequence reads: CASSHTTSTGDTQYF. Written as DNA, the CDR3 is TGTGCCAGCAGCCACACCACGTCCACAGGAGATACGCAGTATTTT.

The chain has TRBV4-1 and TRBJ2-2, with TRBD2 matching over 14 bases. The CDR3 runs 17 residues. After removal of 2 bases from V and 8 bases from J, the junction contained 7 bases not matched to a gene. Germline values: CDR1 MGHRA, CDR2 YSYEKL. The CDR3 spells CASSQPGTSGRWGELFF. CDR3 nucleotide sequence: TGCGCCAGCAGCCAACCCGGGACTAGCGGGAGATGGGGGGAGCTGTTTTTT.

The chain recombines TRBV5-1 with TRBJ2-2; TRBD2 matches at 9 bases. CDR1 and CDR2 from the germline V gene are SGHRS and YFSETQ. The CDR3 runs 15 residues. The V and J ends lost 4 bases and 6 bases, in that order; junction bases with no gene match: 7. CDR3 residues: CASSTYSGSPGELFF. CDR3 DNA sequence: TGCGCCAGCAGCACATATAGCGGGAGCCCCGGGGAGCTGTTTTTT.

This chain links TRBV19 with TRBJ2-1; 7 positions agree with TRBD2. V was clipped by 3 bases and J by 0 bases; unmatched bases: 8. Germline lookup yields CDR1 LNHDA and CDR2 SQIVND (reference sequence). The CDR3 contains 17 residues. The DNA of the CDR3 is TGTGCCAGTAGTATCCCTAGCGGAGTAGGCTCCTACAATGAGCAGTTCTTC. This translates into CASSIPSGVGSYNEQFF.

The chain is built from TRBV21-1 and TRBJ2-6; the D call in the table, TRBD2, was not verified against the DNA. TRBV21-1 counts as a pseudogene. The CDR3 is 16 amino acids. For the CDR3, the DNA is TGTGCCAGCAGCAATCAGGGACTCACTGGGGCCAACGTCCTGACTTTC. Translated, it gives CASSNQGLTGANVLTF.

The sample holds one count of this clone. Other nucleotide sequences from this sample produce the same CDR3. The V call is TRBV5-1, the J call TRBJ2-2; D not resolved. This CDR3 has 13 amino acids. With 2 bases removed from V and 5 bases from J, the gap between germline ends came to 7 bases. Germline CDR1 and CDR2: SGHRS and YFSETQ. The CDR3 nucleotides are TGCGCCAGCAGCTTTGGCCAGACCGGGGAGCTGTTTTTT. This codes for CASSFGQTGELFF. Full variable domain (missing parts from reference TRBV5-1 and TRBJ2-2): KAGVTQTPRYLIKTRGQQVTLSCSPISGHRSVSWYQQTPGQGLQFLFEYFSETQRNKGNFPGRFSGRQFSNSRSEMNVSTLELGDSALYLCASSFGQTGELFFGEGSRLTVL.

The CDR3 region is CASSVWTSQEQYF. Written as DNA, the CDR3 is TGTGCCAGTAGTGTCTGGACAAGCCAAGAGCAGTACTTC. The chain employs TRBV19 and TRBJ2-7, with D perhaps TRBD1 (5 bases). V was cut by 5 bases and J by 7 bases, with 15 bases left in between. This CDR3 has 13 residues. The V gene's germline CDR1 is LNHDA and CDR2 SQIVND (reference sequence). Together with reference TRBV19 and TRBJ2-7, the CDR3 gives the full variable domain: DGGITQSPKYLFRKEGQNVTLSCEQNLNHDAMYWYRQDPGQGLRLIYYSQIVNDFQKGDIAEGYSVSREKKESFPLTVTSAQKNPTAFYLCASSVWTSQEQYFGPGTRLTVT.

This sequence joins TRBV5-6 and TRBJ2-7; the D gene is possibly TRBD2 (6 bases). This CDR3 is 16 amino acids long. CDR1 SGHDT and CDR2 YYEEEE come from the germline V gene. V dropped 1 base and J dropped 0 bases, with 14 bases sitting between them. CDR3: CASSLNTGAASYEQYF. The CDR3 DNA is TGTGCCAGCAGCTTGAATACGGGAGCGGCCTCCTACGAGCAGTACTTC.

The chain carries TRBV28 and TRBJ1-3; no definite D call. The germline V and J ends were trimmed by 6 bases and 10 bases, with 13 bases remaining between them. In germline, CDR1 is MDHEN, CDR2 SYDVKM. The CDR3 length is 12 residues. For the CDR3, the DNA is TGTGCCAGCAGAGGTCCGGTAATGACCATATATTTT. Translated, it gives CASRGPVMTIYF.

This clone has only one observation. The chain links TRBV9 to TRBJ2-5, with no clear D. Germline lookup yields CDR1 SGDLS and CDR2 YYNGEE. The V gene lost 2 bases and the J gene lost 4 bases, with 12 bases spanning the gap. The CDR3 has 14 amino acids. The CDR3 DNA sequence: TGTGCCAGCAGCGTGGACCTGCCAGCAGAGACCCAGTACTTC. Protein: CASSVDLPAETQYF.

The chain is built from TRBV10-2 and TRBJ2-2, with 9 bases aligning to TRBD2. Germline assignment: CDR1 WSHSY and CDR2 SAAADI. The CDR3 is 13 residues long. V shed 10 bases and J 7 bases; nucleotides not matched to a gene: 7. CDR3 loop: CATGLAYDGELFF. DNA for the CDR3: TGCGCCACCGGACTAGCGTACGACGGGGAGCTGTTTTTT.

The J gene is TRBJ2-7, the V gene TRBV14; D may be TRBD1 (6 bases). CDR1 and CDR2 (germline): SGHDN, FVKESK. The CDR3 runs to 14 residues. Trimming stripped 5 bases from V and 6 bases from J, with 17 bases between. The CDR3 loop reads CASSKGVYPPEQYF. The CDR3 DNA sequence: TGTGCCAGCAGCAAGGGGGTTTACCCACCCGAGCAGTACTTC.

The CDR3 protein is CASKPGQVTNTGELFF. As DNA, the CDR3 is TGTGCCAGCAAGCCGGGACAGGTTACCAACACCGGGGAGCTGTTTTTT. The chain has TRBV6-6 and TRBJ2-2; 8 nucleotides line up with TRBD1. The CDR3 covers 16 residues. Trimming at V came to 7 bases and at J to 2 bases, leaving 9 bases not matched to a gene. Germline CDR1 reads MNHNY; CDR2 reads SVGAGI (reference sequence).

J is TRBJ1-1 and V is TRBV5-4; D may be TRBD1 (6 bases). This CDR3 comprises 14 residues. V shed 2 bases and J shed 5 bases, with 13 bases lying between them. CDR1 and CDR2 (germline): SGHNT, YYREEE (reference sequence). The CDR3 DNA sequence: TGTGCCAGCAGCTTCCAGGGGATCGGGACTGAAGCTTTCTTT. The encoded protein is CASSFQGIGTEAFF.

The rearrangement uses TRBV11-2 and TRBJ1-1; the D is unclear. The CDR3 totals 16 residues. V lost 1 base to trimming and J lost 1 base, with 13 bases between them. Germline V gene data show CDR1 as SGHAT and CDR2 as FQNNGV. The CDR3 sequence is CASSLVLSTSNTEAFF. The CDR3 nucleotides read TGTGCCAGCAGCTTAGTTTTGAGTACATCGAACACTGAAGCTTTCTTT.

The chain joins TRBV6-1 to TRBJ2-7; TRBD2 is a possible D gene (6 bases). Between the trimmed V and J ends, which lost 1 base and 4 bases, there was a span of 17 bases. The CDR3 is 16 amino acids. Germline-derived CDR1 and CDR2 are MNHNS and SASEGT. The CDR3 nucleotides read TGTGCCAGCAGTGAAGGAGCGGTGGGAGGTTGGTACGAGCAGTACTTC. Residues: CASSEGAVGGWYEQYF.

The genes are TRBV4-1 and TRBJ2-7; D remains ambiguous. The CDR3 sequence is 15 residues long. V was shortened by 1 base and J by 3 bases, with 13 bases between the two germline ends. Per germline, CDR1 MGHRA and CDR2 YSYEKL. For the CDR3, the DNA is TGCGCCAGCAGCCAAGGGGTTGGCAGGAGCTACGAGCAGTACTTC. Amino acids: CASSQGVGRSYEQYF.

The V and J genes are TRBV28 and TRBJ2-7; 12 nucleotides align to TRBD2. The CDR3 is made up of 14 amino acids. The germline V gene encodes CDR1 MDHEN and CDR2 SYDVKM. J lost 5 bases, V lost 5 bases, and 4 bases had no gene match. The CDR3 reads CASSGGLAGHEQYF. The CDR3 coding sequence is TGTGCCAGCAGTGGGGGACTAGCGGGCCACGAGCAGTACTTC.

The rearrangement links TRBV19 to TRBJ1-2; the match to TRBD1 covers 7 bases. Per germline, CDR1 LNHDA and CDR2 SQIVND (reference sequence). The CDR3 runs 18 residues. After removal of 5 bases from V and 4 bases from J, the junction contained 19 bases not matched to a gene. The CDR3 here is CASSPPPGTAILIYGYTF. In DNA form, the CDR3 reads TGTGCCAGTAGTCCGCCACCCGGGACAGCGATCCTTATCTATGGCTACACCTTC.